Shown below are 5 T cell receptor beta chains from a single sample sequenced in a study of Ad26.COV2.S vaccination and SARS-CoV-2 variants. Clones were read by immunoSEQ multiplex PCR, and TCRdb kept only the in-frame ones, dropping some. The sample contains 350,000 to 450,000 clones, 85% of which appear only once. Treatment defined: 15 to 20 received Ad26.COV2.S at low or high dose, single or two shots; about five received placebo; per-sample allocation not given. Samples came from day 63 after the first vaccine or placebo injection. The sample in question was peripheral blood, obtained in a trial of Ad26.COV2.S vaccine versus placebo. All receptors come from a person between 18 and 65 years old who received the Ad26.COV2.S COVID-19 vaccine or a placebo.

This chain connects TRBV5-1 to TRBJ2-2, with D perhaps TRBD1 (5 bases). V lost 1 base and J 5 bases, leaving 9 bases between the germline ends. Germline V gives CDR1 SGHRS, CDR2 YFSETQ. The CDR3 is 14 amino acids. CDR3 loop: CASSLIQGTGELFF. The DNA for the CDR3 is TGCGCCAGCAGCTTGATTCAGGGTACCGGGGAGCTGTTTTTT.

The chain has TRBV19 and TRBJ1-2; a weak D match, TRBD1 (5 bases). The CDR3 sequence is 17 residues long. Germline CDR1 and CDR2: LNHDA and SQIVND (reference sequence). V was clipped by 3 bases and J by 8 bases, with 25 bases between them. The CDR3 reads CASSIYQGGSVTMGYTF. In DNA, the CDR3 is TGTGCCAGTAGTATTTACCAGGGCGGGAGTGTAACTATGGGCTACACCTTC.

This clone was seen just once. This rearrangement joins TRBV19 to TRBJ2-7, with D perhaps being TRBD1 or TRBD2 (5 bases each). V was pared by 5 bases and J by 1 base, with 12 bases between. CDR1 and CDR2 from the germline V gene are LNHDA and SQIVND (reference sequence). The CDR3 consists of 14 residues. DNA of the CDR3: TGTGCCAGTAGTTGGGACGTGCAGTCCTACGAGCAGTACTTC. Its translation is CASSWDVQSYEQYF.

The V and J genes are TRBV27 and TRBJ2-7; 7 positions match TRBD1. The germline CDR1 and CDR2 sequences are MNHEY and SMNVEV (reference sequence). V was pared by 5 bases and J by 1 base, with 8 bases of the junction left unmatched. The CDR3 is made up of 15 amino acids. CDR3 protein: CASSPRQGISYEQYF. CDR3 sequence (DNA): TGTGCCAGCAGTCCAAGACAGGGTATATCCTACGAGCAGTACTTC.

This clone has only a few counts. The CDR3 bases are TGCGCCAGCAGCTTGGGGTGGGGCCAGCCCGGCGAAAAACTGTTTTTT. Amino acids: CASSLGWGQPGEKLFF. The chain couples TRBV5-1 to TRBJ1-4, with D tentatively TRBD1 (5 bases). Trimming removed 0 bases from V and 8 bases from J, with 17 bases in between. This CDR3 has 16 amino acids. Germline V gene data show CDR1 as SGHRS and CDR2 as YFSETQ.